A single sample is the source of the 18 T cell receptor beta chains below, sequenced in a study of beta chain features in type 1 diabetes. Reverse transcribing all isolated RNA meant expressed TCRB transcripts were sequenced. Profiling relied on immunoSEQ multiplex PCR, and the TCRdb table lists in-frame clones only, not all of them. Of around 500,000 clones in the sample, over 10% were seen once. Input material: naive CD4+ T cells from blood. These receptors all come from a woman under 30 in good health.

This chain joins TRBV2 and TRBJ2-1; TRBD1 is a possible D gene (5 bases). This CDR3 is 16 amino acids long. CDR1 SNHLY and CDR2 FYNNEI come from the germline V gene. Trimming stripped 4 bases from V and 4 bases from J, with 17 bases between. CDR3 in amino acids: CASSGFGTGDYNEQFF. The CDR3 coding sequence is TGTGCCAGCAGTGGATTCGGAACAGGTGATTACAATGAGCAGTTCTTC.

This clone was seen only a few times. The J gene is TRBJ1-2, the V gene TRBV30, with D hard to call. The CDR3 extends over 18 amino acids. CDR1 and CDR2 from the germline V gene are GTSNPN and SVGIG (reference sequence). Deletions cut 1 base from V and 0 bases from J, with 21 bases between. The CDR3 coding sequence is TGTGCCTGGAGTGCCATCAGGACCAGCGGACCAACTAACTATGGCTACACCTTC. It encodes CAWSAIRTSGPTNYGYTF.

This clone was found a few times. The rearrangement uses TRBV18 and TRBJ2-1; D possibly corresponds to TRBD2 (6 bases). Germline-derived CDR1 and CDR2 are KGHSH and LQKENI. CDR3 length equals 13 residues. Trimming took 1 base from V and 9 from J, leaving 10 bases between them. In DNA form, the CDR3 reads TGTGCCAGCTCACCACTGTCCGGGGGTGAGCAGTTCTTC. Its protein product is CASSPLSGGEQFF.

This clone was detected a few times. This sequence joins TRBV20-1 and TRBJ1-2, with D unresolved. The CDR3 has 11 residues. Germline assignment: CDR1 DFQATT and CDR2 SNEGSKA (reference sequence). V lost 0 bases and J 7 bases, leaving 6 bases between the germline ends. This chain's CDR3 is CSAREDIGYTF. As DNA, the CDR3 is TGCAGTGCTAGAGAAGATATTGGCTACACCTTC.

This clone came up a few times. The chain recombines TRBV7-8 with TRBJ2-5; TRBD2 agrees at 8 bases. Germline V gene sequence: CDR1 SGHVS, CDR2 FQNEAQ. After removal of 6 bases from V and 1 base from J, the junction contained 4 bases not matched to a gene. The CDR3 contains 14 residues. CDR3 in DNA: TGTGCCAGCAGGGAAACTAGCGGCCAAGAGACCCAGTACTTC. It specifies CASRETSGQETQYF. Drawing the rest from reference TRBV7-8 and TRBJ2-5, the complete variable domain is GAGVSQSPRYKVAKRGQDVALRCDPISGHVSLFWYQQALGQGPEFLTYFQNEAQLDKSGLPSDRFFAERPEGSVSTLKIQRTQQEDSAVYLCASRETSGQETQYFGPGTRLLVL.

This clone has a handful of counts. The V and J genes are TRBV28 and TRBJ2-6, with a possible D match to TRBD1 (7 bases). Trimming took 4 bases from V and 2 from J, leaving 21 bases between them. CDR3 length: 19 residues. The V gene's germline CDR1 is MDHEN and CDR2 SYDVKM. CDR3 DNA sequence: TGTGCCAGCAGTTCCCCGGCGGGGACAGAGGTGACTGGGGCCAACGTCCTGACTTTC. As protein: CASSSPAGTEVTGANVLTF.

The chain carries TRBV9 and TRBJ2-3, with 8 bases matching TRBD2. Germline V gives CDR1 SGDLS, CDR2 YYNGEE. The CDR3 spans 16 residues. V was pared by 0 bases and J by 1 base, with 4 bases of the junction left unmatched. In DNA, the CDR3 is TGTGCCAGCAGCGTAGTAAGCGGGAGTGGCACAGATACGCAGTATTTT. Translating gives CASSVVSGSGTDTQYF.

The chain uses TRBV15 and TRBJ1-1; D uncertain. Germline V CDR1 and CDR2: LNHNV, YYDKDF (reference sequence). This CDR3 is built from 15 residues. Between the trimmed V and J ends, which lost 3 bases and 1 base, there was a span of 12 bases. Written as DNA, the CDR3 is TGTGCCACCAGCAGCCCCGCGGGCGGGAACACTGAAGCTTTCTTT. Amino acids: CATSSPAGGNTEAFF.

The rearrangement uses TRBV29-1 and TRBJ2-1; 9 bases align to TRBD2. With 1 base clipped from V and 7 bases from J, the junction kept 5 bases outside the gene matches. CDR1 and CDR2 (germline): SQVTM, ANQGSEA. This CDR3 has 14 residues. CDR3 coding DNA: TGCAGCGTTGAAGCTAGCGGGGCCCTAAATGAGCAGTTCTTC. It yields the protein CSVEASGALNEQFF.

A few counts support this clone. The chain links TRBV7-9 to TRBJ2-3, with unresolved D. Trimming took 5 bases from V and 0 from J, leaving 18 bases between them. Germline V gene data show CDR1 as SEHNR and CDR2 as FQNEAQ (reference sequence). There are 17 residues in the CDR3. The CDR3 DNA follows: TGTGCCAGCAGCCTCCTTGTGGTCCTGGGCAGCACAGATACGCAGTATTTT. Protein sequence: CASSLLVVLGSTDTQYF.

Only a few counts were recorded for this clone. V is TRBV4-3 and J is TRBJ1-4; TRBD1 matches 8 bases. The CDR3 covers 17 residues. Germline CDR1 is LGHNA and CDR2 is YSLEER. The trim removed 1 base at V and 7 bases at J, leaving 11 bases unmatched. The CDR3 region is CASSQGYPTGVGEKLFF. CDR3 DNA: TGCGCCAGCAGCCAAGGGTACCCGACAGGGGTTGGTGAAAAACTGTTTTTT.

In this sample, this clone turned up a few times. The chain links TRBV4-3 to TRBJ2-3; TRBD2 agrees at 7 bases. With V trimmed by 1 base and J by 4 bases, 5 bases remained unmatched. Germline assignment: CDR1 LGHNA and CDR2 YSLEER. The CDR3 consists of 15 residues. CDR3 residues: CASSQVGGGADTQYF. The CDR3, as DNA: TGCGCCAGCAGCCAAGTCGGCGGGGGTGCAGATACGCAGTATTTT.

This clone was recorded a few times. The chain couples TRBV5-1 to TRBJ2-3, with TRBD1 matching over 7 bases. The CDR3 has 14 residues. CDR1 and CDR2 (germline): SGHRS, YFSETQ. The V gene end was trimmed by 0 bases and the J gene end by 11 bases; junction bases not matched to a gene: 9. CDR3 in amino acids: CASSLGQGQGVQYF. CDR3 DNA sequence: TGCGCCAGCAGCTTGGGACAGGGCCAGGGAGTGCAGTATTTT.

The genes are TRBV7-8 and TRBJ2-5, with 11 bases fitting TRBD2. J lost 14 bases, V lost 1 base, and 3 bases had no gene match. Germline CDR1 is SGHVS and CDR2 is FQNEAQ. CDR3 length: 12 residues. The CDR3 region is CASSLVGLADYF. The DNA of the CDR3 is TGTGCCAGCAGCTTAGTGGGACTAGCGGACTACTTC.

This clone was picked up a small number of times. The chain recombines TRBV21-1 with TRBJ2-3; the table assigns TRBD1, which was not confirmed against the DNA. TRBV21-1 is recorded as a pseudogene. This CDR3 comprises 20 residues. CDR3 nucleotide sequence: TGTGCCAGCAGCAAAGAGGGGGCGGCCTGGCCCCTTTTGTTGACAGATACGCAGTATTTT. Residues: CASSKEGAAWPLLLTDTQYF.

This clone came up a few times. The rearrangement joins TRBV30 to TRBJ2-5; no clear D gene. Germline V gives CDR1 GTSNPN, CDR2 SVGIG (reference sequence). Between the trimmed V and J ends, which lost 3 bases and 5 bases, there was a span of 16 bases. This CDR3 comprises 14 residues. CDR3 loop: CAWRSSSSGETQYF. The CDR3 DNA sequence: TGTGCCTGGAGGAGTTCAAGTTCCGGGGAGACCCAGTACTTC.

In its sample, this clone was seen a few times. The chain recombines TRBV11-3 with TRBJ1-2; 7 positions match TRBD1. Unmatched junction bases numbered 6, after V lost 5 bases and J lost 6 bases. The CDR3 spans 13 residues. Germline V CDR1 and CDR2: SGHNT, YENEEA. The DNA of the CDR3 is TGTGCCAGCAGCATCCGGGACAGAGATGGCTACACCTTC. Encoded protein: CASSIRDRDGYTF.

Only a few counts were recorded for this clone. The chain has TRBV11-2 and TRBJ1-4; D remains ambiguous. CDR3 size: 15 residues. Trimming stripped 5 bases from V and 4 bases from J, with 14 bases between. Germline assignment: CDR1 SGHAT and CDR2 FQNNGV. The CDR3 DNA reads as TGTGCCAGCAGCGTCCTTGACCCCGATAATGAAAAACTGTTTTTT. It yields the protein CASSVLDPDNEKLFF.